One sample yielded the 9 T cell receptor beta chains listed below, sequenced in a study of OX40 agonist ivuxolimab in advanced cancers. Here immunoSEQ multiplex PCR was the method, and the copy in TCRdb shows in-frame clones only, minus some. The sample includes around 56,000 clones, over 80% seen only once; the top ten take roughly 4.4%. Source: CD4+ or CD8+ T cells sorted from blood, taken in a trial of the OX40 agonist ivuxolimab. Source of these receptors: an adult with an advanced solid tumor such as melanoma, head and neck, liver or kidney cancer.

This chain connects TRBV2 to TRBJ2-5; tentatively, D is TRBD2 (6 bases). V lost 3 bases and J 4 bases, leaving 6 bases between the germline ends. CDR3 length: 12 residues. Germline V gene data show CDR1 as SNHLY and CDR2 as FYNNEI. The CDR3 is CASSEGGETQYF. In DNA form, the CDR3 reads TGTGCCAGCAGTGAGGGGGGAGAGACCCAGTACTTC. The full variable domain, its missing parts supplied by reference TRBV2 and TRBJ2-5, is EPEVTQTPSHQVTQMGQEVILRCVPISNHLYFYWYRQILGQKVEFLVSFYNNEISEKSEIFDDQFSVERPDGSNFTLKIRSTKLEDSAMYFCASSEGGETQYFGPGTRLLVL.

The chain couples TRBV19 to TRBJ1-1; the D gene is possibly TRBD1 (6 bases). The germline V gene has CDR1 LNHDA and CDR2 SQIVND (reference sequence). V lost 3 bases to trimming and J lost 4 bases, with 15 bases between them. The CDR3 has 15 amino acids. The chain's CDR3 is CASSIGTGGFTEAFF. The DNA of the CDR3 is TGTGCCAGTAGTATCGGGACGGGGGGCTTCACTGAAGCTTTCTTT.

In this sample, this clone turned up once. The chain has TRBV5-4 and TRBJ2-5; 11 nucleotides line up with TRBD1. The CDR3 has 15 amino acids. Unmatched junction bases numbered 5, after V lost 6 bases and J lost 1 base. Germline CDR1 and CDR2: SGHNT and YYREEE (reference sequence). CDR3 sequence (DNA): TGTGCCAGCAAAAGGGACAGGGGGTCCCAAGAGACCCAGTACTTC. Amino acid sequence: CASKRDRGSQETQYF.

The rearrangement links TRBV14 to TRBJ1-2, with 7 bases identical to TRBD1. CDR1 and CDR2 (germline): SGHDN, FVKESK. There are 14 residues in the CDR3. V trimming: 2 bases; J trimming: 4 bases; junction bases outside the gene matches: 4. CDR3 DNA: TGTGCCAGCAGCCAACTAGACAGGGTCTATGGCTACACCTTC. It codes for CASSQLDRVYGYTF.

A single count supports this clone. The chain employs TRBV7-9 and TRBJ2-7; 10 nucleotides align to TRBD1. The CDR3 spans 15 residues. CDR1 is SEHNR and CDR2 is FQNEAQ in the germline V gene (reference sequence). The V segment lost 2 bases and the J segment 4 bases; nucleotides outside the gene matches: 5. CDR3 protein: CASSLFGTGAYEQYF. The CDR3 nucleotides are TGTGCCAGCAGCTTATTCGGGACAGGGGCTTACGAGCAGTACTTC.

The chain links TRBV11-3 to TRBJ2-3; D unresolved. V lost 0 bases and J lost 6, with 7 bases in between. Germline values: CDR1 SGHNT, CDR2 YENEEA. There are 13 residues in the CDR3. The CDR3 DNA follows: TGTGCCAGCAGCTTAGACGGTTCGGATACGCAGTATTTT. Protein: CASSLDGSDTQYF.

The CDR3 protein is CASSYSPGAQPQHF. The DNA of the CDR3 is TGTGCCAGCAGTTACTCCCCGGGCGCCCAGCCCCAGCATTTT. This chain links TRBV6-5 with TRBJ1-5, with no clear D. The CDR3 sequence is 14 residues long. CDR1 is MNHEY and CDR2 is SVGAGI in the germline V gene. The V and J ends lost 0 bases and 7 bases respectively, with 10 bases between them.

This clone was detected only once. The rearrangement links TRBV7-8 to TRBJ1-2; 9 positions match TRBD1. Germline values: CDR1 SGHVS, CDR2 FQNEAQ. J lost 4 bases, V lost 4 bases, and 13 bases had no gene match. This CDR3 has 17 amino acids. CDR3 sequence: CASSSIGGQGGSYGYTF. In DNA form, the CDR3 reads TGTGCCAGCAGCTCCATAGGGGGACAGGGTGGGTCCTATGGCTACACCTTC.

This clone was observed a few times. The chain carries TRBV5-1 and TRBJ2-1; perhaps D is TRBD1 or TRBD2 (5 bases each). Germline V gene data show CDR1 as SGHRS and CDR2 as YFSETQ. CDR3 length: 14 residues. Trimming removed 0 bases from V and 6 bases from J, with 10 bases in between. CDR3 protein: CASSLDGTVNEQFF. The DNA of the CDR3 is TGCGCCAGCAGCTTGGACGGGACCGTCAATGAGCAGTTCTTC.